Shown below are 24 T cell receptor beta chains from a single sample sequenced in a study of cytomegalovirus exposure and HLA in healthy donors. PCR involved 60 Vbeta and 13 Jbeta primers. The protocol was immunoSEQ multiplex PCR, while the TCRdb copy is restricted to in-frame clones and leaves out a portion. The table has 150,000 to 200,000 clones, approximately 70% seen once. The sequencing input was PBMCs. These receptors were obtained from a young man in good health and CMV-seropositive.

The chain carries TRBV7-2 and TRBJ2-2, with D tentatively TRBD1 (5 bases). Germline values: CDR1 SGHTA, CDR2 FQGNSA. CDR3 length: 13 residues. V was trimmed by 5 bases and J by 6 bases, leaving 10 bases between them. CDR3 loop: CASSLRAPGELFF. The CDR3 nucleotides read TGTGCCAGCAGCCTCAGGGCTCCCGGGGAGCTGTTTTTT. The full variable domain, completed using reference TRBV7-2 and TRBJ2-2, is GAGVSQSPSNKVTEKGKDVELRCDPISGHTALYWYRQSLGQGLEFLIYFQGNSAPDKSGLPSDRFSAERTGGSVSTLTIQRTQQEDSAVYLCASSLRAPGELFFGEGSRLTVL.

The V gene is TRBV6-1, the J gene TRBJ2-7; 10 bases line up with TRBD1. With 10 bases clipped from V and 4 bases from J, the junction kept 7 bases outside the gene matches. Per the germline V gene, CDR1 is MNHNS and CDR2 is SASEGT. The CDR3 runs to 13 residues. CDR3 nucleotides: TGTGCCACCTTACGACAGGGGGCTTACGAGCAGTACGTC. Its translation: CATLRQGAYEQYV.

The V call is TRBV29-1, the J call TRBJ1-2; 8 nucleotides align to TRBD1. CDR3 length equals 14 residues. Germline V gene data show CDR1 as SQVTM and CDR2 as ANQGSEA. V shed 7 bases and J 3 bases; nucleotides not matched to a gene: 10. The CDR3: CSGVTPGQDYGYTF. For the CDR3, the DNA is TGCAGCGGGGTAACTCCGGGACAGGACTATGGCTACACCTTC.

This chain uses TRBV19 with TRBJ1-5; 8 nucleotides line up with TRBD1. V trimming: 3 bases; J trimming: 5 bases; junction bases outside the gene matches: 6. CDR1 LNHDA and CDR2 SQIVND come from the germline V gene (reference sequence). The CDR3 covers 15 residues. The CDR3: CASSILTGVHQPQHF. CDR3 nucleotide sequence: TGTGCCAGTAGTATTTTGACAGGGGTGCATCAGCCCCAGCATTTT.

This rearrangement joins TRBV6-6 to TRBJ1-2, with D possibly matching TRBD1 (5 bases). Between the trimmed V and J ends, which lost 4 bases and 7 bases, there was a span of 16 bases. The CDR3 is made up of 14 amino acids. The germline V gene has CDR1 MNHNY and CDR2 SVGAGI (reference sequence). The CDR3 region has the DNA TGTGCCAGCAGTTTCCCCGGGGGGTCGAGTGGCTACACCTTC. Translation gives CASSFPGGSSGYTF.

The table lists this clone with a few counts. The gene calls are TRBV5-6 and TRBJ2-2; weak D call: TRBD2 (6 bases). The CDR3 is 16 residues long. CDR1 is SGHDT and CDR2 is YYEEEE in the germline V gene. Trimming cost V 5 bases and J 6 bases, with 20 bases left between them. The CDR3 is CASRPGPGGLSGELFF. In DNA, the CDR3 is TGTGCCAGCAGGCCCGGGCCCGGGGGTTTATCCGGGGAGCTGTTTTTT.

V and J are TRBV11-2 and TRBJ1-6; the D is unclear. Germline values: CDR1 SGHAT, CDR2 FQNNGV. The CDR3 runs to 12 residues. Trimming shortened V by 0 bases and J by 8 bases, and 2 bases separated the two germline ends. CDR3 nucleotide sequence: TGTGCCAGCAGCTTAGACGATTCACCCCTCCACTTT. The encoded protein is CASSLDDSPLHF. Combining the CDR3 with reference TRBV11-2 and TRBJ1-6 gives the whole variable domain EAGVAQSPRYKIIEKRQSVAFWCNPISGHATLYWYQQILGQGPKLLIQFQNNGVVDDSQLPKDRFSAERLKGVDSTLKIQPAKLEDSAVYLCASSLDDSPLHFGNGTRLTVT.

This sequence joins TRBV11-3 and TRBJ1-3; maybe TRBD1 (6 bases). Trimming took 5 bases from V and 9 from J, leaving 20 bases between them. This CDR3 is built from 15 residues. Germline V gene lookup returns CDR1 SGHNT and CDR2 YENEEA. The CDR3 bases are TGTGCCAGCAGCCTACGGACAGAGGGATATGGCACCATATATTTT. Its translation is CASSLRTEGYGTIYF.

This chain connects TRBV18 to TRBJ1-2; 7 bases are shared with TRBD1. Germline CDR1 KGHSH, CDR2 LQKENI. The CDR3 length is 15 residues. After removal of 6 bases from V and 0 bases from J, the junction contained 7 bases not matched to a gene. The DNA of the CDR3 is TGTGCCAGCTCCTCCGGGACAGCCTCTAACTATGGCTACACCTTC. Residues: CASSSGTASNYGYTF.

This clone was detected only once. The CDR3 nucleotides read TGCGCCAGCAGCTTGGGGACAGCAACTAATGAAAAACTGTTTTTT. Translated: CASSLGTATNEKLFF. The rearrangement links TRBV5-1 to TRBJ1-4; tentative D call: TRBD1 (6 bases). The CDR3 covers 15 residues. In germline, CDR1 is SGHRS, CDR2 YFSETQ. Trimming removed 0 bases from V and 0 bases from J, with 6 bases in between.

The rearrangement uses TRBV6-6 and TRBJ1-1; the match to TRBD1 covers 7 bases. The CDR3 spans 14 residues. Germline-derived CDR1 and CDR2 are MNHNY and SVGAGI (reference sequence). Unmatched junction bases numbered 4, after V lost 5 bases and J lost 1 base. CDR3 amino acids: CASSTGQRNTEAFF. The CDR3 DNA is TGTGCCAGCAGTACGGGACAGAGGAACACTGAAGCTTTCTTT.

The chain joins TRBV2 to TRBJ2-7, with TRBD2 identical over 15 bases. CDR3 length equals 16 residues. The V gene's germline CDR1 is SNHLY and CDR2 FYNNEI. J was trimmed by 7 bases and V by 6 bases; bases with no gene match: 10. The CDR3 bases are TGTGCCAGCAGCGGGACTAGCGGGGGGACCTCTCGGGAGCAGTACGTC. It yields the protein CASSGTSGGTSREQYV.

CDR3 sequence: CASSPQGQDTQYF. CDR3 in DNA: TGTGCCAGCAGCCCACAGGGACAGGATACGCAGTATTTT. The chain employs TRBV11-3 and TRBJ2-3, with 7 bases identical to TRBD1. Germline CDR1 and CDR2: SGHNT and YENEEA. V shed 5 bases and J 6 bases; nucleotides not matched to a gene: 5. This CDR3 region has 13 residues.

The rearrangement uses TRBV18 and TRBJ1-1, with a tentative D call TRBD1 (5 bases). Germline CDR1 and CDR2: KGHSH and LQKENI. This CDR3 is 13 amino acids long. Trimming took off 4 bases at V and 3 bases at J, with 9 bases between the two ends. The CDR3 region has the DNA TGTGCCAGCTCACGGCTAGGGGACACTGAAGCTTTCTTT. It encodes CASSRLGDTEAFF.

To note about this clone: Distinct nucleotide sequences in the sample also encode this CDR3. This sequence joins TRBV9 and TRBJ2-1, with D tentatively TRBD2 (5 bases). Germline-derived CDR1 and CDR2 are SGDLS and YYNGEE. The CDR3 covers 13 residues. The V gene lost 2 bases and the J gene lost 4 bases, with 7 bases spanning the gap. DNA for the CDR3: TGTGCCAGCAGCGTCGGGGAGTACAATGAGCAGTTCTTC. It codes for CASSVGEYNEQFF.

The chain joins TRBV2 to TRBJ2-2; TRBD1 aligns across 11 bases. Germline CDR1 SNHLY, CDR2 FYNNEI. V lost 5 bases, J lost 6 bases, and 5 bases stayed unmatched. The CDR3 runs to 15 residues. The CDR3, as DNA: TGTGCCAGCAGTCCCGGACAGGGGGCGTCCGGGGAGCTGTTTTTT. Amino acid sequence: CASSPGQGASGELFF.

The CDR3 spells CSALDRGGGTEAFF. The DNA for the CDR3 is TGCAGCGCCCTCGACAGGGGTGGGGGCACTGAAGCTTTCTTT. The rearrangement joins TRBV29-1 to TRBJ1-1, with 8 nucleotides matching TRBD1. CDR1 and CDR2 from the germline V gene are SQVTM and ANQGSEA. The CDR3 loop spans 14 amino acids. Unmatched junction bases numbered 11, after V lost 7 bases and J lost 4 bases.

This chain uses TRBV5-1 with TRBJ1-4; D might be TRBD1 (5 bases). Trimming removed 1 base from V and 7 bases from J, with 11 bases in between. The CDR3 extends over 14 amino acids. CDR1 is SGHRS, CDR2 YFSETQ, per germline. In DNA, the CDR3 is TGCGCCAGCAGCTTGTACAGGATGTCTGAAAAACTGTTTTTT. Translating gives CASSLYRMSEKLFF.

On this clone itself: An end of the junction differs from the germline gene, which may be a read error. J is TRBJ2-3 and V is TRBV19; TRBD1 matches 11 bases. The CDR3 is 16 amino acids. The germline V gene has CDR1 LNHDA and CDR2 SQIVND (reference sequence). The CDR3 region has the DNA TGTGCCAGTAGGATAGGGACAGGGGGTGGCACAGATACGCAGTATTTT. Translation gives CASRIGTGGGTDTQYF.

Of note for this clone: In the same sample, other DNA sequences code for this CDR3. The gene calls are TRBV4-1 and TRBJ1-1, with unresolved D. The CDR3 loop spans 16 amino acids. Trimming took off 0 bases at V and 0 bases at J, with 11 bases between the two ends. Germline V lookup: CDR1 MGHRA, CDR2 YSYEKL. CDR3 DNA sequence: TGCGCCAGCAGCCAAGAAGGTGGCGGCTTGAACACTGAAGCTTTCTTT. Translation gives CASSQEGGGLNTEAFF.

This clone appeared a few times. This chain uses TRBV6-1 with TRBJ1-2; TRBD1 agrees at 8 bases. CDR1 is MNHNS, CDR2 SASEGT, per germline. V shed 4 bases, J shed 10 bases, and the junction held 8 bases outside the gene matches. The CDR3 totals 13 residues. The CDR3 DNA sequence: TGTGCCAGCAGTGTTACGGACAGGGCGGTCTACACCTTC. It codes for CASSVTDRAVYTF.

The CDR3 loop reads CASSLGGPYEQYV. CDR3 in DNA: TGTGCCAGCAGCTTAGGGGGCCCCTACGAGCAGTACGTC. The rearrangement uses TRBV11-2 and TRBJ2-7, with D possibly being TRBD1 (5 bases). V was pared by 1 base and J by 2 bases, with 6 bases between. Germline V gene lookup returns CDR1 SGHAT and CDR2 FQNNGV. The CDR3 sequence is 13 residues long.

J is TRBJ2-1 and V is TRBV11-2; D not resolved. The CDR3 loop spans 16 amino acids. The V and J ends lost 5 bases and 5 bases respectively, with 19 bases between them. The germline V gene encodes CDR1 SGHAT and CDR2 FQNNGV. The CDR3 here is CASSPSPVRLDNEQFF. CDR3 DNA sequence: TGTGCCAGCAGCCCCTCCCCCGTACGACTCGACAATGAGCAGTTCTTC.

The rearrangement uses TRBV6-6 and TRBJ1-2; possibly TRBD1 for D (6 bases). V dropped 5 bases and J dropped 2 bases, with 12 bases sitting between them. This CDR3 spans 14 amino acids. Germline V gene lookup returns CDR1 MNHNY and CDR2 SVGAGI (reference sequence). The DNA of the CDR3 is TGTGCCAGCAGTCCTCGGACAGAAAACTATGGCTACACCTTC. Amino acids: CASSPRTENYGYTF.